This entry features one T cell receptor (beta chain) sequence. Germline lookup yields CDR1 SGHTA and CDR2 FQGTGA. The CDR3 is 21 amino acids. V lost 1 base to trimming and J lost 5 bases; unmatched junction nucleotides: 21. The data are from a study of CD8 T cells in ankylosing spondylitis. MiXCR was run by TCRdb on the 5' RACE reads, yielding one entry per CDR3 protein. The sample consists of 290,000 or so distinct CDR3 sequences, around 21% of them appearing once. The receptor was isolated from a female donor with ankylosing spondylitis or in good health (not recorded which). The chain employs TRBV7-3 and TRBJ2-1; TRBD1 agrees at 9 bases. Material: blood, either unsorted or a sorted T cell fraction (not recorded which). The CDR3 DNA is TGTGCCAGCAGCTTAAGACCAGTCCTACAGGGGGCACGGGGACCAAACAATGAGCAGTTCTTC. Amino acid sequence: CASSLRPVLQGARGPNNEQFF.